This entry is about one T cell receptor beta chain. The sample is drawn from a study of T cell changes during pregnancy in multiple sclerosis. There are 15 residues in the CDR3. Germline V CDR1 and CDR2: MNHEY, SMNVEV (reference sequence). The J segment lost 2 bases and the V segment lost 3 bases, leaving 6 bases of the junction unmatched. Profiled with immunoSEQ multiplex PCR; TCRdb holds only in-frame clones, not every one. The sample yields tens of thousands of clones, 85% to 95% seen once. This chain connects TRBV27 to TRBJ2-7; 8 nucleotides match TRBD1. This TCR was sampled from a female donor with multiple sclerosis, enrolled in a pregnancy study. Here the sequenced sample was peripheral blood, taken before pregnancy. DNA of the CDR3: TGTGCCAGCAGTTTTGACTCGACAGGGGCCTACGAGCAGTACTTC. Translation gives CASSFDSTGAYEQYF.